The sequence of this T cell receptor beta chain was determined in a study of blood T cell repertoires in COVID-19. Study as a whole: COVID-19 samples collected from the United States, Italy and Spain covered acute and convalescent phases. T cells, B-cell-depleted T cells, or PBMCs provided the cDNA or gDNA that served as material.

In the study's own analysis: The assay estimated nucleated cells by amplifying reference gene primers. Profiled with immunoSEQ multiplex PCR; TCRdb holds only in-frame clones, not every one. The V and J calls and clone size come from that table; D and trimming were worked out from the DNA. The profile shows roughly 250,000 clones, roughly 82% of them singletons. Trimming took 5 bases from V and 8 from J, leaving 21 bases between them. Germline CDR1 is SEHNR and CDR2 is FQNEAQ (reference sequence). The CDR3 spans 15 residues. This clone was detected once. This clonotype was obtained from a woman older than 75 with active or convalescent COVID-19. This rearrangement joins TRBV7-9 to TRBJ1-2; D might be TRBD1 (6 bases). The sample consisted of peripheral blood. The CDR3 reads CASSPGQTRSEGYTF. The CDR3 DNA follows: TGTGCCAGCAGCCCCGGACAGACGCGCTCAGAGGGCTACACCTTC.